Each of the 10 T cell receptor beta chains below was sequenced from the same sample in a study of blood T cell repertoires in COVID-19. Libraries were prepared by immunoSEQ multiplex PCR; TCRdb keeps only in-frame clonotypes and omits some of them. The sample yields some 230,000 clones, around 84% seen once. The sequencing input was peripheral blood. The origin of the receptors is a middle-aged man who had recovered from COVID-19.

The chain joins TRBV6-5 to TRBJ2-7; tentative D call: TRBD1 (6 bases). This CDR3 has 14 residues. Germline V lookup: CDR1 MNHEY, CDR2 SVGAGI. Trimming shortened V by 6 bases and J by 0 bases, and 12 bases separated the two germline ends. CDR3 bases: TGTGCCAGCAGGGCCGGGACATACTCCTACGAGCAGTACTTC. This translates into CASRAGTYSYEQYF.

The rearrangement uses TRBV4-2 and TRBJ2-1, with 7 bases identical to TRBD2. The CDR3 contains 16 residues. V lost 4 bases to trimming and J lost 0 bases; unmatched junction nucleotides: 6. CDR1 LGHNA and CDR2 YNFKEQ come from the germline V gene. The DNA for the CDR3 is TGTGCCAGCAGCCGCACGGGAGGCCGCTCCTACAATGAGCAGTTCTTC. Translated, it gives CASSRTGGRSYNEQFF.

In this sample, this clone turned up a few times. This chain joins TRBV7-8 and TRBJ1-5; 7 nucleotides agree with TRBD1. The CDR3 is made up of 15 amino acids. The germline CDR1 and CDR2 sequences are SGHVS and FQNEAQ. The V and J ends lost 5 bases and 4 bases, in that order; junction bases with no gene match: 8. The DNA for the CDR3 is TGTGCCAGCAGCCCCCGGACAGGCTTTAATCAGCCCCAGCATTTT. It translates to CASSPRTGFNQPQHF.

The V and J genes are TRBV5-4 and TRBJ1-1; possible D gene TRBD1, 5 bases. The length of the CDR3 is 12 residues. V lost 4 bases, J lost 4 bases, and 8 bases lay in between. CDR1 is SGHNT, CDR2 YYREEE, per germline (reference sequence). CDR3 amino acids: CASSPDSTEAFF. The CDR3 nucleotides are TGTGCCAGCAGCCCCGACAGCACTGAAGCTTTCTTT.

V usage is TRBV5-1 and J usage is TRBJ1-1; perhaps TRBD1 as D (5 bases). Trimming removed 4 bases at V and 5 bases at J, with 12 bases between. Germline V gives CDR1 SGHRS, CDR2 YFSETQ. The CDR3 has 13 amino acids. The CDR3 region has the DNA TGCGCCAGCAGCCTCACGACAGCAACTGAAGCTTTCTTT. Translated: CASSLTTATEAFF.

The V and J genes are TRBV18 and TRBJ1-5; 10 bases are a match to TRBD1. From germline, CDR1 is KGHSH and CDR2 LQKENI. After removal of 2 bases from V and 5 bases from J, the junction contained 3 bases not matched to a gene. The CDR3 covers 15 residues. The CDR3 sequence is CASSPGQGVYQPQHF. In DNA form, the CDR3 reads TGTGCCAGCTCACCAGGACAGGGGGTTTATCAGCCCCAGCATTTT.

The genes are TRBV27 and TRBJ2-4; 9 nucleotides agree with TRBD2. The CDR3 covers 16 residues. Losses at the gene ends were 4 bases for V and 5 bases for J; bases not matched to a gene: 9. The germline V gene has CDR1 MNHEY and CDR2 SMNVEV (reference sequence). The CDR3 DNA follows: TGTGCCAGCAGTTACGCGGGAGGGGGCAACCAAAACATTCAGTACTTC. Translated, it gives CASSYAGGGNQNIQYF.

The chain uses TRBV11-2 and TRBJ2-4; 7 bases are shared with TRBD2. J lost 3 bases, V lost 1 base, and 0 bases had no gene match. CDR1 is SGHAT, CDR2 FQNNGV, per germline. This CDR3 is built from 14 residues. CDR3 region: CASSLGTSKNIQYF. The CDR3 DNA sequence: TGTGCCAGCAGCTTAGGGACTAGCAAAAACATTCAGTACTTC. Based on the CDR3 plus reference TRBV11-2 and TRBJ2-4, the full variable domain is EAGVAQSPRYKIIEKRQSVAFWCNPISGHATLYWYQQILGQGPKLLIQFQNNGVVDDSQLPKDRFSAERLKGVDSTLKIQPAKLEDSAVYLCASSLGTSKNIQYFGAGTRLSVL.

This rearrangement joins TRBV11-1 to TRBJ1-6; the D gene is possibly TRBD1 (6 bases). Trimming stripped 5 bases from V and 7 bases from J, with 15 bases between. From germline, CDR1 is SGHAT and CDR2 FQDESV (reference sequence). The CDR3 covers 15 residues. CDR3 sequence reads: CASSPTQGFNSPLHF. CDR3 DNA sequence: TGTGCCAGCAGCCCGACGCAGGGGTTCAATTCACCCCTCCACTTT.

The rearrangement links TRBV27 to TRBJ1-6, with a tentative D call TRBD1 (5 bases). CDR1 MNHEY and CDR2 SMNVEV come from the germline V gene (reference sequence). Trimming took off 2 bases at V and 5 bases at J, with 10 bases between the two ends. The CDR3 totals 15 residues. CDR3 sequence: CASSLRRANNSPLHF. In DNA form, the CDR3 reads TGTGCCAGCAGTTTACGCAGGGCCAATAATTCACCCCTCCACTTT.